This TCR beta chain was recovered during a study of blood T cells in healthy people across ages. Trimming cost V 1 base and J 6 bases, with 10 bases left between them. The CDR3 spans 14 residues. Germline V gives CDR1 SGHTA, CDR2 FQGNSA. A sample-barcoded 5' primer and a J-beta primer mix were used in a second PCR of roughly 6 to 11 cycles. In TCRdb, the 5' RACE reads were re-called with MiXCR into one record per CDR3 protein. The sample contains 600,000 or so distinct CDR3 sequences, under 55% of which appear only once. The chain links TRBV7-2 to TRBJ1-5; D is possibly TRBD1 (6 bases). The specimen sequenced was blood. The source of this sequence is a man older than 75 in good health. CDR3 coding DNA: TGTGCCAGCAGCTTAGGGGACAAAAGTCAGCCCCAGCATTTT. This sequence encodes CASSLGDKSQPQHF.